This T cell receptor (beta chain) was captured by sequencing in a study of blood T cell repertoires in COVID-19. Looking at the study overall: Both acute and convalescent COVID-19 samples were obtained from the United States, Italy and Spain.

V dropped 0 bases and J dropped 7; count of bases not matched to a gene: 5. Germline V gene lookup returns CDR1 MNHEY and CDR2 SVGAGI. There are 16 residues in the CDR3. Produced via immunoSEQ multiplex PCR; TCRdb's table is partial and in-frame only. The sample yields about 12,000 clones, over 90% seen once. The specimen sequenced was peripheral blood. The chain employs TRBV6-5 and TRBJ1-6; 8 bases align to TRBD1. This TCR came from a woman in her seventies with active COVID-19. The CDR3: CASSYSAGGANSPLHF. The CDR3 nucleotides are TGTGCCAGCAGTTACTCGGCAGGGGGCGCGAATTCACCCCTCCACTTT.